Sequencing of this T cell receptor (beta chain) was carried out in a study of shared clonotypes between healthy human individuals. The table lists this clone with many counts. Sequencing was performed with immunoSEQ multiplex PCR; in TCRdb, only in-frame clones are kept and a portion is missing. The profile covers about 490,000 clones, with 79% appearing a single time and roughly 12% taken by the ten largest. Germline V gene sequence: CDR1 SEHNR, CDR2 FQNEAQ (reference sequence). Between the trimmed V and J ends, which lost 7 bases and 2 bases, there was a span of 13 bases. There are 14 residues in the CDR3.

What was sequenced was PBMCs. The TCR comes from a woman aged 40 to 49 in good health. Some clones in this sample may be carry-over from other donors' samples. V and J are TRBV7-9 and TRBJ2-3; D gene unclear. The CDR3 DNA is TGTGCCAGCACCCTAGAAGGCCTCACAGATACGCAGTATTTT. Encoded protein: CASTLEGLTDTQYF.